The source of this T cell receptor (beta chain) is a study of T cell repertoires in cytomegalovirus infection. Study in general: Selection of CMV epitopes for the study included recently identified HLA-C-restricted and well-studied HLA-B-restricted ones. It can be stated that public TCR beta signatures indicated CMV infection as well as a matching HLA type.

Study-wide findings and caveats: In two of eight donors, the top clonotype was HLA-C-restricted CMV-specific.

V was shortened by 5 bases and J by 5 bases, with 21 bases between the two germline ends. There are 16 residues in the CDR3. CDR1 SGHTA and CDR2 FQGNSA come from the germline V gene. TCRdb re-derived calls from the reads in MiXCR, one entry per CDR3 protein. The sample includes some 920,000 distinct CDR3 sequences, about a third of them seen just once. To note about this clonotype: Its target is not known.

Here the sequenced sample was cultured CD8+ T cells from PBMCs, taken from culture after CMV antigen stimulation. The chain recombines TRBV7-2 with TRBJ1-2, with D possibly TRBD1 on 5 matching bases. The TCR originated in a human donor in good health (CMV status not recorded). Some clones in this sample may be carry-over from other donors' samples. The CDR3 DNA follows: TGTGCCAGCAGCGAAGTCGGCGGGGGGAGGATTTATGGCTACACCTTC. Translating gives CASSEVGGGRIYGYTF.